The present TCR beta chain was sequenced within a study of shared clonotypes between healthy human individuals. Overall study context: A couple of women and a few men aged 18 to 49 made up the donors. Study-wide points: Rarefaction analysis demonstrated incomplete sorted-subset sequencing notwithstanding large depth.

On this clone: Antigen specificity is unknown.

Per germline, CDR1 MNHEY and CDR2 SMNVEV (reference sequence). Trimming took off 5 bases at V and 5 bases at J, with 22 bases between the two ends. The CDR3 is 17 residues long. Only Caucasian adults living in Nashville, Tennessee served as donors. Each subset's genomic DNA was shared equally among a number of immunoSEQ plates. Generated by immunoSEQ multiplex PCR, the TCRdb table keeps only in-frame clones and is missing some. The sample holds about 380,000 clones, roughly 96% seen once. Input material: memory CD8+ T cells sorted from blood. Subset described: CD45RO+ cells pooled with CCR7-negative TemRA cells. This chain links TRBV27 with TRBJ2-1; no clear D gene. The sequence was collected from a man aged 25-45 years in good health. CDR3 protein: CASSPAATARMHNEQFF. The DNA of the CDR3 is TGTGCCAGCAGTCCCGCCGCGACTGCACGCATGCACAATGAGCAGTTCTTC.